What follows are 12 T cell receptor beta chains derived from one specimen sequenced in a study of blood T cell repertoires in COVID-19 (dated by TCRdb to about 2020). The library was made by the immunoSEQ multiplex PCR assay. This is the immuneACCESS table as TCRdb keeps it, with only in-frame sequences that have V and J called. A part of the clones is gone; compared with another copy, unresolved V genes explain less than half, and the rest is unexplained. This sample comprises some 220,000 clones, around three quarters of them detected only once. Under 8.5% of the sample is taken by the ten largest. Material: peripheral blood. The receptors here all came from a woman in her sixties or seventies with acute or convalescent COVID-19.

The rearrangement uses TRBV5-1 and TRBJ2-2, with D maybe TRBD2 (5 bases). The CDR3 runs to 15 residues. V lost 0 bases to trimming and J lost 5 bases, with 11 bases between them. Germline V CDR1 and CDR2: SGHRS, YFSETQ. CDR3 DNA sequence: TGCGCCAGCAGCTTGGATCGGGGAAGAACCGGGGAGCTGTTTTTT. This gives the protein CASSLDRGRTGELFF.

The chain recombines TRBV19 with TRBJ2-1; 9 bases map to TRBD2. This CDR3 contains 15 residues. Germline loops: CDR1 LNHDA, CDR2 SQIVND (reference sequence). The J segment lost 8 bases and the V segment lost 4 bases, leaving 9 bases of the junction unmatched. The CDR3 loop reads CASSTSPSGAYEQFF. The CDR3, as DNA: TGTGCCAGTAGTACTAGCCCTAGCGGGGCCTATGAGCAGTTCTTC.

The chain uses TRBV27 and TRBJ2-5, with unresolved D. The V gene lost 0 bases and the J gene lost 5 bases, with 10 bases spanning the gap. This CDR3 has 14 residues. The germline gives CDR1 MNHEY, CDR2 SMNVEV (reference sequence). The CDR3 protein is CASSLSIVGETQYF. The CDR3 nucleotides are TGTGCCAGCAGTTTATCGATAGTCGGTGAGACCCAGTACTTC.

This chain links TRBV5-1 with TRBJ1-1; D not resolved. Per the germline V gene, CDR1 is SGHRS and CDR2 is YFSETQ. Trimming shortened V by 0 bases and J by 1 base, and 13 bases separated the two germline ends. The CDR3 runs 16 residues. The CDR3: CASSLAPSQRNTEAFF. The CDR3 DNA follows: TGCGCCAGCAGCTTGGCCCCCTCACAGAGGAACACTGAAGCTTTCTTT.

The chain combines TRBV29-1 with TRBJ1-2, with 9 bases fitting TRBD1. V dropped 4 bases and J dropped 8; count of bases not matched to a gene: 5. The CDR3 is 12 amino acids. Germline V lookup: CDR1 SQVTM, CDR2 ANQGSEA. The DNA for the CDR3 is TGCAGCGTTGGGGACAGGGCGGGAGGCTACACCTTC. Residues: CSVGDRAGGYTF.

This clone came up once. J is TRBJ2-7 and V is TRBV4-3, with 7 bases lining up with TRBD1. From germline, CDR1 is LGHNA and CDR2 YSLEER. V lost 2 bases and J lost 5; bases outside the gene matches: 0. The CDR3 is made up of 12 amino acids. For the CDR3, the DNA is TGCGCCAGCAGCCAAAGGGGGCACGAGCAGTACTTC. The encoded protein is CASSQRGHEQYF.

V gene TRBV4-1 combines with J gene TRBJ2-2, with 9 bases that match TRBD2. The ends lost 1 base at V and 3 bases at J; junction bases unmatched: 6. CDR3 size: 17 residues. The V gene's germline CDR1 is MGHRA and CDR2 YSYEKL. CDR3 loop: CASSQAASGVYTGELFF. The CDR3 DNA sequence: TGCGCCAGCAGCCAAGCGGCTAGCGGGGTTTACACCGGGGAGCTGTTTTTT.

This clone was seen once. The rearrangement links TRBV24-1 to TRBJ2-5, with D possibly being TRBD1 (6 bases). CDR1 is KGHDR, CDR2 SFDVKD, per germline. V was shortened by 4 bases and J by 2 bases, with 13 bases between the two germline ends. The CDR3 has 15 residues. The CDR3 protein is CATSDAPGQQETQYF. CDR3 DNA: TGTGCCACCAGTGACGCACCGGGACAACAAGAGACCCAGTACTTC.

The chain links TRBV29-1 to TRBJ1-1, with D unresolved. Germline-derived CDR1 and CDR2 are SQVTM and ANQGSEA. This CDR3 spans 13 amino acids. V was trimmed by 1 base and J by 3 bases, leaving 9 bases between them. The CDR3 spells CSVEGLLYTEAFF. CDR3 DNA sequence: TGCAGCGTTGAAGGTCTCCTGTACACTGAAGCTTTCTTT.

Of note for this clone: The sample has other DNA sequences that encode this CDR3 too. The chain employs TRBV19 and TRBJ2-2; TRBD2 matches 12 bases. The CDR3 extends over 15 amino acids. V lost 6 bases and J lost 5; bases outside the gene matches: 4. Germline-derived CDR1 and CDR2 are LNHDA and SQIVND (reference sequence). CDR3 nucleotide sequence: TGTGCCAGTAGCGGACTAGCGGGAACGACCGGGGAGCTGTTTTTT. Translated: CASSGLAGTTGELFF.

Written as DNA, the CDR3 is TGCGCCAGCAGCTTCTTAGCGGGGGGGCAAGATACGCAGTATTTT. The encoded protein is CASSFLAGGQDTQYF. The V call is TRBV5-1, the J call TRBJ2-3; 11 nucleotides agree with TRBD2. Germline V gene lookup returns CDR1 SGHRS and CDR2 YFSETQ. V was clipped by 2 bases and J by 5 bases; unmatched bases: 4. This CDR3 comprises 15 residues.

The V and J genes are TRBV4-3 and TRBJ2-5; 9 bases agree with TRBD2. The trim removed 4 bases at V and 5 bases at J, leaving 8 bases unmatched. Germline lookup yields CDR1 LGHNA and CDR2 YSLEER. There are 15 residues in the CDR3. The CDR3 sequence: CASSPYGGGVETQYF. DNA of the CDR3: TGCGCCAGCAGCCCGTACGGCGGGGGGGTGGAGACCCAGTACTTC.